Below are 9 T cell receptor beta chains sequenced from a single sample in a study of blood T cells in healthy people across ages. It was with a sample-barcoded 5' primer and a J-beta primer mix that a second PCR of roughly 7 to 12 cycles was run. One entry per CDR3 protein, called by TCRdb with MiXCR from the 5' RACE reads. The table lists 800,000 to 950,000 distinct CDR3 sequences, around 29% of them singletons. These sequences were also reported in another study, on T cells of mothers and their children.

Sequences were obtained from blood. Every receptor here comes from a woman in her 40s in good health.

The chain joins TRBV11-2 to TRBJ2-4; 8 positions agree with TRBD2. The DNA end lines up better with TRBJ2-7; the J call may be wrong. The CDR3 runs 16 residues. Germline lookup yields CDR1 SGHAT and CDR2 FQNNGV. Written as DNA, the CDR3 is TGTGCCAGCAGCTTAGGCTGGCGGGGGGCAGTCTACGAGCAGTACTTC. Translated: CASSLGWRGAVYEQYF.

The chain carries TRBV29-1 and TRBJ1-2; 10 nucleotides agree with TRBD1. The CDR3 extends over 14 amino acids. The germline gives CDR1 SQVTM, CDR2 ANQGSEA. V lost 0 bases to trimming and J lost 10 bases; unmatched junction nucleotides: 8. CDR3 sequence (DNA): TGCAGCGTTGAAGAAGCCGGGACAGGGGACTTCTACACCTTC. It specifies CSVEEAGTGDFYTF. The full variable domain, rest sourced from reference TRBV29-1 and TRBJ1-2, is SAVISQKPSRDICQRGTSLTIQCQVDSQVTMMFWYRQQPGQSLTLIATANQGSEATYESGFVIDKFPISRPNLTFSTLTVSNMSPEDSSIYLCSVEEAGTGDFYTFGSGTRLTVV.

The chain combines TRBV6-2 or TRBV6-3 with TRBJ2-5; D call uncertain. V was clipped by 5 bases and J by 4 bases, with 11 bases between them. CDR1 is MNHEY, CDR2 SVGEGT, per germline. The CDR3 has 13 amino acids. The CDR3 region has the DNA TGTGCCAGCAGTCCTGCGGTGGGAGAGACCCAGTACTTC. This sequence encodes CASSPAVGETQYF.

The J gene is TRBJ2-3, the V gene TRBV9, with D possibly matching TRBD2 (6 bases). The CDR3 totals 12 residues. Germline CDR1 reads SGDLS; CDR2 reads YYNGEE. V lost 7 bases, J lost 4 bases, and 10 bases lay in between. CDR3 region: CASGPGADTQYF. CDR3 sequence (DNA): TGTGCCAGCGGCCCGGGGGCAGATACGCAGTATTTT.

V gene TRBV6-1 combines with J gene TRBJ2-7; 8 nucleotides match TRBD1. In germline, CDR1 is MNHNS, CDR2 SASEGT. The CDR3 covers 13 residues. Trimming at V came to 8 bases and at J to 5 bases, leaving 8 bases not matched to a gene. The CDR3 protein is CASSQGAVDEQYF. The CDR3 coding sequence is TGTGCCAGCTCCCAGGGGGCAGTGGACGAGCAGTACTTC.

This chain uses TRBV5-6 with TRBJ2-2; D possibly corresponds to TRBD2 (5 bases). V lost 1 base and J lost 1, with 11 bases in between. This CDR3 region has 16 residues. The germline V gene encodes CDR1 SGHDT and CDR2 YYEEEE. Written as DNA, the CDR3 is TGTGCCAGCAGCTTGAGCGGCAACCTGAACACCGGGGAGCTGTTTTTT. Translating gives CASSLSGNLNTGELFF.

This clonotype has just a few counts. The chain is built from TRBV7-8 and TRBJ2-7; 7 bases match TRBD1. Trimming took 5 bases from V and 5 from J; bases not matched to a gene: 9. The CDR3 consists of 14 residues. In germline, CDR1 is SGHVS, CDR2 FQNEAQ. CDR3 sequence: CASSPQGGRNEQYF. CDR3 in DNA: TGTGCCAGCAGCCCTCAAGGGGGCAGGAACGAGCAGTACTTC.

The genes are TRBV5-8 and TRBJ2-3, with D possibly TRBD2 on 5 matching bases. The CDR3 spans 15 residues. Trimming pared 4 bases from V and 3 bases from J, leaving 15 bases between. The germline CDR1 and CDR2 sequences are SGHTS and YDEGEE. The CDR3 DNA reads TGTGCCAGCAGCAAAGACGGAGGCCCTACAGATACGCAGTATTTT. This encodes CASSKDGGPTDTQYF.

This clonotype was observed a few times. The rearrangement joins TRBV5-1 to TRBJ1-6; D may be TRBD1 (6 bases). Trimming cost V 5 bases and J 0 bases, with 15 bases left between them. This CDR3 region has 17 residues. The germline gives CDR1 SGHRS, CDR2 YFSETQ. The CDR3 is CASSVGDRSSYNSPLHF. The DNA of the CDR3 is TGCGCCAGCAGTGTGGGCGACAGGAGCTCCTATAATTCACCCCTCCACTTT.